This TCR beta chain was obtained from a study of T-cell reconstitution after alpha-beta-depleted transplantation in children. This sample's TCRbeta library carried unique molecular identifier barcodes. Via MiXCR, TCRdb re-called the PCR reads, giving one row per CDR3 protein. The sample contains around 380,000 distinct CDR3 sequences, roughly 10% of which appear only once. Germline V gene data show CDR1 as DFQATT and CDR2 as SNEGSKA (reference sequence). The CDR3 runs 14 residues. V was cut by 3 bases and J by 0 bases, with 9 bases left in between. The material sequenced was PBMCs from the stem cell graft donor, taken from the stem cell graft. The source is a human donor who donated a stem cell graft to a child with acute myeloid leukemia. The chain joins TRBV20-1 to TRBJ1-3, with no clear D. DNA for the CDR3: TGCAGTGCTAGTCGGCGGAACTCTGGAAACACCATATATTTT. It encodes CSASRRNSGNTIYF.